There are many counts of the clone carrying this T cell receptor beta chain. The V gene's germline CDR1 is MDHEN and CDR2 SYDVKM. This CDR3 is 12 amino acids long. V was shortened by 7 bases and J by 2 bases, with 9 bases between the two germline ends. The data originate from a study of T cells in Graves' hyperthyroidism and ophthalmopathy. TCR beta CDR3 region amplification was performed from RNA transcripts. TCR CDR3 regions were first amplified by RT-PCR with HTBI primers. TCRdb ran MiXCR on the multiplex PCR reads and lists one entry per CDR3 protein. The repertoire holds fewer than 650,000 distinct CDR3 sequences, with roughly 14% as singletons.

The chain combines TRBV28 with TRBJ2-7; D is unclear. This receptor was taken from a middle-aged woman with Graves' ophthalmopathy. The sequencing sample was made of blood. The CDR3 DNA is TGTGCCAGCAACCTAACCCCCTACGAGCAGTACTTC. Its protein is CASNLTPYEQYF.